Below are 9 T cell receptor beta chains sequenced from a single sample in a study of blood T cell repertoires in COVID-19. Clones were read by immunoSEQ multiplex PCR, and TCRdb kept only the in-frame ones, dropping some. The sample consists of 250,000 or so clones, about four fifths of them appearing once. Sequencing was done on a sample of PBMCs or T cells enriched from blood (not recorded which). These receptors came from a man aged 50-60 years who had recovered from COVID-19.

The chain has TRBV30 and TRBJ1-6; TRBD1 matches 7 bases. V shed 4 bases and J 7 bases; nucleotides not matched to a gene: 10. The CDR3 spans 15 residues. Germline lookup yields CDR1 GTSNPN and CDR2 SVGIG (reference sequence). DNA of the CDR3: TGTGCCTGGAACCGTCCGACAGGGTCGAATTCACCCCTCCACTTT. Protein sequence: CAWNRPTGSNSPLHF. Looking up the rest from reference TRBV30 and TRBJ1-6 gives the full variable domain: SQTIHQWPATLVQPVGSPLSLECTVEGTSNPNLYWYRQAAGRGLQLLFYSVGIGQISSEVPQNLSASRPQDRQFILSSKKLLLSDSGFYLCAWNRPTGSNSPLHFGNGTRLTVT.

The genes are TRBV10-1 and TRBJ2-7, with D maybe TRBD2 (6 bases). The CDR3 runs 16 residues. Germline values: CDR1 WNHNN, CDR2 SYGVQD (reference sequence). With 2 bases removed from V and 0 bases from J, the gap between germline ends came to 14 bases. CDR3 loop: CASSEGGGETSYEQYF. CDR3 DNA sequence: TGCGCCAGCAGTGAGGGTGGAGGGGAGACCTCCTACGAGCAGTACTTC.

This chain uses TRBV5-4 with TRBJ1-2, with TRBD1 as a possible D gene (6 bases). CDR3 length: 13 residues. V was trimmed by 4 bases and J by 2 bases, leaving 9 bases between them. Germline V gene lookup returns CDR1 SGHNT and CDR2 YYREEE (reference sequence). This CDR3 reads CASSRGQNYGYTF. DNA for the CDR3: TGTGCCAGCAGCCGAGGACAGAACTATGGCTACACCTTC.

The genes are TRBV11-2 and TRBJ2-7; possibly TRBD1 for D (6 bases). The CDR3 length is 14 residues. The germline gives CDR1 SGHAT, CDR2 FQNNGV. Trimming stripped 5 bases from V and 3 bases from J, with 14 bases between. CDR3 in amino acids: CASSPSPGDYEQYF. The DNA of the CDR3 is TGTGCCAGCAGCCCATCGCCAGGGGACTACGAGCAGTACTTC.

The CDR3 bases are TGCGCCAGCAGCTTGGCTGGACAGGGGAGTGAAAAACTGTTTTTT. This encodes CASSLAGQGSEKLFF. The rearrangement links TRBV5-1 to TRBJ1-4, with 9 bases fitting TRBD1. The V segment lost 0 bases and the J segment 7 bases; nucleotides outside the gene matches: 4. The CDR3 consists of 15 residues. Looked up from germline, CDR1 is SGHRS and CDR2 is YFSETQ.

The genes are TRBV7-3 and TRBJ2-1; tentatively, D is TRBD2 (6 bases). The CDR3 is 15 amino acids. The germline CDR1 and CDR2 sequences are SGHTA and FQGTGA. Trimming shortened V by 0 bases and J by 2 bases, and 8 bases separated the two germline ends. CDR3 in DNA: TGTGCCAGCAGCTTAACGGCGGGGCCCTACAATGAGCAGTTCTTC. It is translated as CASSLTAGPYNEQFF.

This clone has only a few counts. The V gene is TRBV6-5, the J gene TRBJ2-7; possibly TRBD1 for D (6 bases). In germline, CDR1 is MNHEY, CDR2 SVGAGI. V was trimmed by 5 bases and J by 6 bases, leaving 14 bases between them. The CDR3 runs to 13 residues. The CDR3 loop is CASSPPQGREQYF. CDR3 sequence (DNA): TGTGCCAGCAGTCCACCACAGGGACGCGAGCAGTACTTC.

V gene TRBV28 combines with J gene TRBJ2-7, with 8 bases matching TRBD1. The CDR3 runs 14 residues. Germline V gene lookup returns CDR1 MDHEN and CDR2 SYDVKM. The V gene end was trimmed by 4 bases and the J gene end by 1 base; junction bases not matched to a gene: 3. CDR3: CASSYGQGSYEQYF. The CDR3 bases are TGTGCCAGCAGTTATGGACAGGGATCCTACGAGCAGTACTTC.

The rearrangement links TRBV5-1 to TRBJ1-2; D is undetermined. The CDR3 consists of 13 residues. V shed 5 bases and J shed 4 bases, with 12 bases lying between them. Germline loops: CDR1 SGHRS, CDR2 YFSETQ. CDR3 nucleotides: TGCGCCAGCAGAGGGATTGGGAGCTATGGCTACACCTTC. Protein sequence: CASRGIGSYGYTF.